This entry describes one TCR beta chain. Original handling: Reference gene primers were amplified, and this amplification served to estimate nucleated cell counts. Data came from immunoSEQ multiplex PCR; TCRdb stores just in-frame clones and leaves some out. That table supplies the V and J calls and clone size; D and trimming were determined from the DNA. The profile shows about 100,000 clones, approximately 91% of them singletons. The data are from a study of blood T cell repertoires in COVID-19. Study as a whole: There were acute and convalescent COVID-19 samples, and they came from the United States, Italy and Spain. T cells, B-cell-depleted T cells, or PBMCs provided the cDNA or gDNA that served as material.

The germline CDR1 and CDR2 sequences are SEHNR and FQNEAQ (reference sequence). Trimming left V 2 bases short and J 4 bases short, with 16 bases between. CDR3 length: 16 amino acids. This clonotype was obtained from a man aged 45-65 years with active COVID-19. The rearrangement links TRBV7-9 to TRBJ2-3, with D perhaps TRBD2 (6 bases). The sequencing input was peripheral blood. The CDR3 loop is CASSLYSGGEADTQYF. The CDR3, as DNA: TGTGCCAGCAGCTTATACTCAGGAGGGGAGGCAGATACGCAGTATTTT.